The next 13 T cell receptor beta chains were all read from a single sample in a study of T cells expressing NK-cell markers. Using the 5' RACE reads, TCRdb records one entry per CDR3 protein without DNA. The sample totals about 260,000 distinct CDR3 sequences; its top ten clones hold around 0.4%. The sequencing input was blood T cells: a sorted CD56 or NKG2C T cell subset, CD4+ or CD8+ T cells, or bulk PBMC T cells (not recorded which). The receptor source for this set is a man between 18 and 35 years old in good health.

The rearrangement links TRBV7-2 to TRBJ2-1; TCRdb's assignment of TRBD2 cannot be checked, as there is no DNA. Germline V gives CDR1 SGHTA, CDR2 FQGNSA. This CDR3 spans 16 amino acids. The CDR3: CASSLVELAGSNEQFF.

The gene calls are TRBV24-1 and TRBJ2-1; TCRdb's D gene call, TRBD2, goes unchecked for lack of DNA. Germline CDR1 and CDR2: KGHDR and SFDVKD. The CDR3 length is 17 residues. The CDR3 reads CATSDPKGLAANNEQFF.

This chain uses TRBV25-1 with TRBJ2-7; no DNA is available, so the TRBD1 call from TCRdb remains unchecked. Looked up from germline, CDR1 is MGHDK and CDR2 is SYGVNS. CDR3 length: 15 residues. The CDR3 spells CASSETGTVSYEQYF.

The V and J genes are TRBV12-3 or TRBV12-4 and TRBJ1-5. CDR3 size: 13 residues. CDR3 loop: CASSLRVGQPQHF.

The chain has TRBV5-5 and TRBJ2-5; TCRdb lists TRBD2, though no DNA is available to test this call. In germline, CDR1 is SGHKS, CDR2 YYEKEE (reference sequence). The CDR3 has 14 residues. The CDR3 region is CASSYQRDSETQYF.

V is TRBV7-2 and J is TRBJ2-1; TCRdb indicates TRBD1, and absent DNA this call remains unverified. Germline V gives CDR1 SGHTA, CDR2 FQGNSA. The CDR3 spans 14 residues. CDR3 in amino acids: CASSFQQGSREQFF.

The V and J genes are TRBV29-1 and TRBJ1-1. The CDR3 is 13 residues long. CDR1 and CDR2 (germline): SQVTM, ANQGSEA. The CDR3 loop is CSVRGGPNTEAFF.

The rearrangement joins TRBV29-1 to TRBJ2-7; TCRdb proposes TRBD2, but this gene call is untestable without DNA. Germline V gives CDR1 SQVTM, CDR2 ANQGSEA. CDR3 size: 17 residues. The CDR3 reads CSARGLAGRGGSYEQYF.

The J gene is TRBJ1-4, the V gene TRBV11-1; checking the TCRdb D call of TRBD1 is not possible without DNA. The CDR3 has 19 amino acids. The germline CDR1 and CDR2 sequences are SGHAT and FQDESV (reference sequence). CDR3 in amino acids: CASSSRRFGRGQTNEKLFF.

CDR3: CASRRSADTQYF. The V gene is TRBV19, the J gene TRBJ2-3. The CDR3 totals 12 residues. Per the germline V gene, CDR1 is LNHDA and CDR2 is SQIVND (reference sequence).

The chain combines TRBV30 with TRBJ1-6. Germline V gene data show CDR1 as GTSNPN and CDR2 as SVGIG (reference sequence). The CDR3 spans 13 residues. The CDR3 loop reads CAWSVNRNSPLHF. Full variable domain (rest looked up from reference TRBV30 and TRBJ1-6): SQTIHQWPATLVQPVGSPLSLECTVEGTSNPNLYWYRQAAGRGLQLLFYSVGIGQISSEVPQNLSASRPQDRQFILSSKKLLLSDSGFYLCAWSVNRNSPLHFGNGTRLTVT.

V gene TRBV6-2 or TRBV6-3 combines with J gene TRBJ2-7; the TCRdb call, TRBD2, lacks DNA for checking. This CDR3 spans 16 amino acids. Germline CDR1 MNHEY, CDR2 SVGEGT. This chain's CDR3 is CASSYPTSGLTYEQYF.

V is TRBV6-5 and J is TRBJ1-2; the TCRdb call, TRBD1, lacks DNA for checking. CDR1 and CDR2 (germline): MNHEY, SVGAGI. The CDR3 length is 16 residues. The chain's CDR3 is CASSSPGSIGVYGYTF.